This entry lists 11 T cell receptor beta chains sequenced from one sample in a study of blood T cell repertoires in COVID-19. TCRdb keeps only in-frame clones here, not all; method: immunoSEQ multiplex PCR. The sample records roughly 400,000 clones, around 90% being singletons. The source material was PBMCs or T cells enriched from blood (not recorded which). The receptors derive from a woman between 40 and 55 years old with acute COVID-19.

The genes are TRBV19 and TRBJ1-4; D is perhaps TRBD1 (6 bases). Trimming stripped 7 bases from V and 8 bases from J, with 14 bases between. The CDR3 runs 13 residues. Germline loops: CDR1 LNHDA, CDR2 SQIVND (reference sequence). This CDR3 reads CASIGTNDEKLFF. The CDR3 DNA follows: TGTGCCAGTATAGGGACAAACGACGAAAAACTGTTTTTT.

This chain's CDR3 is CASSILTSGGAGSYNEQFF. Here the CDR3 DNA reads TGCGCCAGCAGCATACTCACTAGCGGGGGGGCCGGCTCCTACAATGAGCAGTTCTTC. The chain recombines TRBV5-1 with TRBJ2-1; TRBD2 agrees at 13 bases. V lost 4 bases to trimming and J lost 0 bases; unmatched junction nucleotides: 10. The CDR3 has 19 amino acids. Germline lookup yields CDR1 SGHRS and CDR2 YFSETQ.

The rearrangement joins TRBV6-5 to TRBJ2-7; tentative D call: TRBD2 (6 bases). From germline, CDR1 is MNHEY and CDR2 SVGAGI. CDR3 length: 15 residues. With 6 bases removed from V and 2 bases from J, the gap between germline ends came to 17 bases. DNA for the CDR3: TGTGCCAGCAGGTCACGGGGTAGCGGTACCTACGAGCAGTACTTC. Translation gives CASRSRGSGTYEQYF.

The chain has TRBV21-1 and TRBJ2-7; the DNA was not used to check the table's D call, TRBD1. TRBV21-1 is a pseudogene segment. The CDR3 runs 15 residues. The CDR3 DNA sequence: TGTGCCAGCAGCGAGACCGGGACAGGGGCCTACGAGCAGTACTTC. Protein sequence: CASSETGTGAYEQYF.

The chain employs TRBV23-1 and TRBJ1-5, with no clear D. TRBV23-1 is noted as an ORF with a role that remains uncertain. The V end lost 0 bases, the J end lost 7 bases, and 4 bases lay between the germline ends. The CDR3 is 12 amino acids. The CDR3 bases are TGCGCCAGCAGTCAATCCGAGCAGCCCCAGCATTTT. Encoded protein: CASSQSEQPQHF.

The V and J genes are TRBV25-1 and TRBJ1-2; TRBD1 aligns across 9 bases. There are 13 residues in the CDR3. CDR1 is MGHDK and CDR2 is SYGVNS in the germline V gene. J lost 8 bases, V lost 5 bases, and 6 bases had no gene match. The CDR3 sequence is CASSWTGEGGYTF. The CDR3 DNA reads as TGTGCCAGCAGTTGGACAGGGGAGGGAGGCTACACCTTC.

This chain joins TRBV5-6 and TRBJ2-3; 10 nucleotides align to TRBD2. Germline CDR1 and CDR2: SGHDT and YYEEEE. The CDR3 covers 16 residues. J gave up 3 bases and V 1 base, and 5 bases lay outside the gene matches. The CDR3 loop is CASSLSRAGGTDTQYF. DNA for the CDR3: TGTGCCAGCAGCTTGTCCCGAGCGGGGGGGACAGATACGCAGTATTTT.

This rearrangement joins TRBV27 to TRBJ1-6; D remains ambiguous. This CDR3 contains 13 residues. With 6 bases removed from V and 10 bases from J, the gap between germline ends came to 13 bases. Germline CDR1 MNHEY, CDR2 SMNVEV (reference sequence). DNA of the CDR3: TGTGCCAGCAGGTCACTAGGGATCTCACCCCTCCACTTT. Translation gives CASRSLGISPLHF.

This sequence joins TRBV11-3 and TRBJ2-7; no clear D gene. The CDR3 contains 14 residues. The V end lost 5 bases, the J end lost 2 bases, and 13 bases lay between the germline ends. Per the germline V gene, CDR1 is SGHNT and CDR2 is YENEEA. CDR3 nucleotides: TGTGCCAGCAGCCCAAGCACGAATACCTACGAGCAGTACTTC. It specifies CASSPSTNTYEQYF.

The J gene is TRBJ1-2, the V gene TRBV2; 9 bases align to TRBD1. The CDR3 spans 13 residues. V gave up 6 bases and J gave up 3 bases; unmatched junction bases: 2. Germline values: CDR1 SNHLY, CDR2 FYNNEI. CDR3 sequence: CASSGQGHYGYTF. As DNA, the CDR3 is TGTGCCAGCAGCGGACAGGGGCACTATGGCTACACCTTC.

This chain connects TRBV5-6 to TRBJ1-2; 7 nucleotides align to TRBD1. This CDR3 is 13 amino acids long. J gave up 5 bases and V 5 bases, and 6 bases lay outside the gene matches. CDR1 is SGHDT, CDR2 YYEEEE, per germline. The CDR3 DNA reads TGTGCCAGCAGTTCAGGGGGACGATATGGCTACACCTTC. Translation: CASSSGGRYGYTF.